These T cell receptor beta chains were read from a single sample in a study of blood T cell repertoires in COVID-19. Generated by immunoSEQ multiplex PCR, the TCRdb table keeps only in-frame clones and is missing some. Among approximately 130,000 clones listed, about nine tenths were seen once. Sequences were obtained from peripheral blood. The receptors originated from a man over 45 with active COVID-19. Each CDR3 is given with its conserved first and last residue. Fields, in order: D gene, J gene, clone size, V gene, CDR3 DNA, CDR3 protein. The D gene is left open where the match is weak. Not all rows give a size; the values are once, few, many and, for expanded clones, a class.

>TRBD2|TRBJ2-3|NA|TRBV27
TGTGCCAGCAGAGAGCGGGGGGGCAATACGCAGTATTTT
CASRERGGNTQYF
>TRBD2|TRBJ2-3|NA|TRBV29-1
TGCAGCGTTGTCGGGACTAGCGGGGGTAGCACAGATACGCAGTATTTT
CSVVGTSGGSTDTQYF
>TRBD2|TRBJ2-3|NA|TRBV6-6
TGTGCCAGCAGTTACTCGACTAGCCTGGATACGCAGTATTTT
CASSYSTSLDTQYF
>NA|TRBJ2-1|NA|TRBV19
TGTGCCAGTATAAGGGGCCCCGGTGAGGCTGAGCAGTTCTTC
CASIRGPGEAEQFF
>TRBD2|TRBJ2-7|NA|TRBV27
TGTGCCAGCAGTTTAGAAGCGGGGACCGAGCAGTACTTC
CASSLEAGTEQYF
>NA|TRBJ2-6|NA|TRBV2
TGTGCCAGCGGGGCCGATTCCTCTGGGGCCAACGTCCTGACTTTC
CASGADSSGANVLTF
>TRBD1|TRBJ2-1|NA|TRBV7-2
TGTGCCAGCAGCGTAATAGGGGGCGACAATGAGCAGTTCTTC
CASSVIGGDNEQFF
>NA|TRBJ2-5|once|TRBV10-1
TGCGCCAGCAGTGTGTCCAGCCAAGAGACCCAGTACTTC
CASSVSSQETQYF
>TRBD1|TRBJ1-2|NA|TRBV30
TGTGCCTGGAGGGGGGACAGGACAAACTATGGCTACACCTTC
CAWRGDRTNYGYTF
>NA|TRBJ2-5|NA|TRBV3-1/TRBV3-2
TGTGCCAGCAGCTCGCGCGAGGGAAAAGAGACCCAGTACTTC
CASSSREGKETQYF
>NA|TRBJ2-2|NA|TRBV5-6
TGTGCCAGCAGCTTTTGGGGAGGGGGGCCGACCGGGGAGCTGTTTTTT
CASSFWGGGPTGELFF
>TRBD2|TRBJ2-2|NA|TRBV2
TGTGCCAGCAGTGCATACGTTTACTGGACTAGCGGGGGGACCGGGGAGCTGTTTTTT
CASSAYVYWTSGGTGELFF
>NA|TRBJ1-4|NA|TRBV5-1
TGCGCCAGCAGCCCGGAGGGGGGGAGAGATGAAAAACTGTTTTTT
CASSPEGGRDEKLFF
>TRBD1|TRBJ1-6|once|TRBV13
TGTGCCAGCAGCTCGGGACAGACTAATTCACCCCTCCACTTT
CASSSGQTNSPLHF
>TRBD1|TRBJ2-3|once|TRBV19
TGTGCCAGTAGTGCCGGGACAGTCCCGCGGGATACGCAGTATTTT
CASSAGTVPRDTQYF
>TRBD2|TRBJ2-1|NA|TRBV27
TGTGCCAGCAGCCCCCCTAGACTAGCGGGGGGGCCACGTGAGCAGTTCTTC
CASSPPRLAGGPREQFF
>NA|TRBJ2-3|few|TRBV5-8
TGTGCCAGCAGCCCGACAGATACGCAGTATTTT
CASSPTDTQYF
>NA|TRBJ1-5|NA|TRBV21-1
TGTGCCAGCACCGGGACAGGGGACAATCAGCCCCAGCATTTT
CASTGTGDNQPQHF
>TRBD1|TRBJ1-6|NA|TRBV2
TGTGCCAGCAGTCCCGGGACAGGGATCTATAATTCACCCCTCCACTTT
CASSPGTGIYNSPLHF
>NA|TRBJ2-3|once|TRBV24-1
TGTGCCACCAGTGATTCAAACACAGATACGCAGTATTTT
CATSDSNTDTQYF
>TRBD1|TRBJ2-7|once|TRBV7-8
TGTGCCAGCAGCTCCTACCGGGACAGCCCTTCCTACGAGCAGTACTTC
CASSSYRDSPSYEQYF
>NA|TRBJ2-2|NA|TRBV19
TGTGCCAGTAGCAGAGGATGGAACACCGGGGAGCTGTTTTTT
CASSRGWNTGELFF
>NA|TRBJ1-1|NA|TRBV29-1
TGCAGCGTTGGGGAGGGGGGTATGAACACTGAAGCTTTCTTT
CSVGEGGMNTEAFF
>NA|TRBJ2-7|NA|TRBV2
TGTGCCAGCAGAACAGGACGCACCTACGAGCAGTACTTC
CASRTGRTYEQYF
>NA|TRBJ2-7|NA|TRBV4-1
TGCGCCAGCAGCCAAGGTCCGGGCTACGAGCAGTACTTC
CASSQGPGYEQYF
>TRBD1|TRBJ1-2|NA|TRBV5-8
TGTGCCAGCAGCTTGACAGGGGGCCTCGGGGGCTACACCTTC
CASSLTGGLGGYTF
>TRBD1|TRBJ1-1|NA|TRBV3-1/TRBV3-2
TGTGCCAGCAGTCGGACAGGGCCAAAAACTCACACTGAAGCTTTCTTT
CASSRTGPKTHTEAFF
>NA|TRBJ1-1|NA|TRBV5-1
TGCGCCAGCAGCATAGTCGAGGCAGGGGCCGCTGAAGCTTTCTTT
CASSIVEAGAAEAFF
>TRBD1|TRBJ2-7|NA|TRBV5-1
TGCGCCAGCAGCTCACAACCGGGACAGGGATCCTACGAGCAGTACTTC
CASSSQPGQGSYEQYF
>NA|TRBJ2-5|NA|TRBV18
TGTGCCAGCTCACAACTAGACCAAGAGACCCAGTACTTC
CASSQLDQETQYF